This T cell receptor (beta chain) was sequenced for a study of blood T cell repertoires in COVID-19. From germline, CDR1 is SGHTA and CDR2 FQGNSA. The CDR3 length is 17 residues. Trimming took 3 bases from V and 0 from J; bases not matched to a gene: 3. Profiled with immunoSEQ multiplex PCR; TCRdb holds only in-frame clones, not every one. This table holds 100,000 to 150,000 clones, 60% to 85% found once. The TCR sequence derives from an older man with acute or convalescent COVID-19. The sequenced sample consisted of peripheral blood. The chain combines TRBV7-2 with TRBJ2-2; 11 bases map to TRBD2. The CDR3 is CASSFTSGGANTGELFF. The CDR3, as DNA: TGTGCCAGCAGCTTTACTAGCGGGGGAGCGAACACCGGGGAGCTGTTTTTT. The entire variable domain, with the rest obtained from reference TRBV7-2 and TRBJ2-2, is as follows: GAGVSQSPSNKVTEKGKDVELRCDPISGHTALYWYRQSLGQGLEFLIYFQGNSAPDKSGLPSDRFSAERTGGSVSTLTIQRTQQEDSAVYLCASSFTSGGANTGELFFGEGSRLTVL.